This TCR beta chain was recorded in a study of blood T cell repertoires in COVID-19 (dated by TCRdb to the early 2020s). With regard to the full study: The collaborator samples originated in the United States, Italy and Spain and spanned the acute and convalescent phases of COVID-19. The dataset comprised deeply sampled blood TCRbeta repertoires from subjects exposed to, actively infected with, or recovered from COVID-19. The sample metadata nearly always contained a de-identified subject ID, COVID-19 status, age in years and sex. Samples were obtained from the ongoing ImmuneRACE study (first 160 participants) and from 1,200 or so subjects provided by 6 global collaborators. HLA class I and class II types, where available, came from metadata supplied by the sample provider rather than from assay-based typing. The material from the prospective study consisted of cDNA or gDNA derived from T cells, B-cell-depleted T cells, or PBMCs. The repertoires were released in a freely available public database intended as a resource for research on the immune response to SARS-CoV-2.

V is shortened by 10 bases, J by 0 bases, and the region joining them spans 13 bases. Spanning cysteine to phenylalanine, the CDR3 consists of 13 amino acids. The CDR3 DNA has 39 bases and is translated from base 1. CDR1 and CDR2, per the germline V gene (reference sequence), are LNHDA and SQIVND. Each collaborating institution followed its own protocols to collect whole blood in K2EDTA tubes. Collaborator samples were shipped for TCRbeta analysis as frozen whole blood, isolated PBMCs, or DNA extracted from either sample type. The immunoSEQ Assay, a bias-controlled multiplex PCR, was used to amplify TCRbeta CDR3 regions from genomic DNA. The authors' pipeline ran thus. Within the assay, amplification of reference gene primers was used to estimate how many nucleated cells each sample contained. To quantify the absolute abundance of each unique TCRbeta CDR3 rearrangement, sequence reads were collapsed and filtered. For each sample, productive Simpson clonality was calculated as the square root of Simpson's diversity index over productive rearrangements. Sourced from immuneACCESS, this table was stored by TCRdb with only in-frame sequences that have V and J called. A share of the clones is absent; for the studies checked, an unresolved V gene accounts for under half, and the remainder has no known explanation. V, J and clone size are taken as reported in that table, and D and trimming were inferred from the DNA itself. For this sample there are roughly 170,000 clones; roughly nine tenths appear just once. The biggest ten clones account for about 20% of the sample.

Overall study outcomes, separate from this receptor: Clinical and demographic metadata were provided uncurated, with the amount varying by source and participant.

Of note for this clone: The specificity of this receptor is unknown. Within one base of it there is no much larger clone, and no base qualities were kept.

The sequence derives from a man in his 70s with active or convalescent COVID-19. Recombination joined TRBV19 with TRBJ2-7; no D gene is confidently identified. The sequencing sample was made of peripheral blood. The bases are TGTGCCACGGGTGGAAGAACCTCCTACGAGCAGTACTTC. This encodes CATGGRTSYEQYF. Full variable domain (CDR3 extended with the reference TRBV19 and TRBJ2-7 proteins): DGGITQSPKYLFRKEGQNVTLSCEQNLNHDAMYWYRQDPGQGLRLIYYSQIVNDFQKGDIAEGYSVSREKKESFPLTVTSAQKNPTAFYLCATGGRTSYEQYFGPGTRLTVT.